The sequence of this T cell receptor beta chain was determined in a study of Ad26.COV2.S vaccination and SARS-CoV-2 variants (dated by TCRdb to about 2021). For the study in its entirety: Sequencing of the TCRbeta repertoire served to evaluate the specificity and breadth of SARS-CoV-2-reactive T cell receptors following Ad26.COV2.S vaccination. A total of 32 samples were included in the TCR-sequenced set, comprising around 19 Ad26.COV2.S vaccine recipients, 5 placebo recipients and 8 SARS-CoV-2 convalescent individuals.

The immunoSEQ Assay was the method used to sequence TCRbeta CDR3 regions. After extraction, genomic DNA underwent amplification by bias-controlled multiplex PCR, followed by high-throughput sequencing. The paper's processing steps were these. To quantify the absolute abundance of every unique TCRbeta CDR3 region, sequences were collapsed and filtered. Usable DNA was measured by amplifying reference genes present in all nucleated cells, and TCRbeta template counts were normalized to that usable DNA to estimate T cell fraction. Repertoire TCRs were annotated as SARS-CoV-2-specific when V gene, CDR3 amino acid sequence and J gene were exactly matched to a known reactive TCR set. MIRA supplied the reference SARS-CoV-2 TCR set, which was filtered for enrichment in COVID-19-positive ImmuneCODE repertoires so that public or cross-reactive TCRs were removed. Based on the MIRA antigens, annotated TCRs were further analysed at the level of specific ORF or position within ORF. Breadth was defined as the number of annotated unique rearrangements divided by the total number of unique productive rearrangements, and depth was defined as the summed frequency of the annotated unique rearrangements. Two-sided Wilcoxon rank-sum tests were applied when comparing TCR breadth between groups. TCRdb mirrors the immuneACCESS table, restricted to in-frame sequences. Some clones are absent from its copies; in checked studies, under half trace to an unresolved V gene, and the reason for the others is unknown. The V and J calls and clone size come from that table; D and trimming were worked out from the DNA. Present in this sample are some 350,000 clones, roughly nine tenths of which were seen just once. The top ten hold 3.9% of the sample.

Findings and caveats that apply to the study as a whole: Non-spike TCR breadth was comparable between vaccine and placebo recipients, consistent with the vaccine containing only spike. Substantial breadth of spike-specific CD8+ and CD4+ T cell responses was reported after vaccination. The authors noted that total T cell responses may have been underestimated by the TCR breadth and depth analyses. Compared with placebo recipients, Ad26.COV2.S recipients showed higher spike-specific TCR breadth (P = 0.0014).

Read against the paper, the sample's time point label means: individuals recovered from natural SARS-CoV-2 infection. In regard to this clone: It lacks a known antigen. One base away there is no much larger clone; base qualities are not given.

CDR1 and CDR2 (SGHTS, YDEGEE) derive from the germline V gene. Taken from cysteine to phenylalanine, the CDR3 has 16 residues. Only the CDR3 region is kept as DNA, spanning 48 bases read in frame from base 1. V loses 6 bases, J loses 3 bases, and the germline ends lie 22 bases apart. Material: peripheral blood, obtained after recovery from COVID-19. Rearrangement joined TRBV5-8 to TRBJ2-7; 5 matching bases give a weak D call of TRBD1. This TCR was sampled from a human donor who had recovered from COVID-19. The CDR3 region: CASKLYTGTFVYEQYF. The base sequence is TGTGCCAGCAAACTCTACACAGGAACTTTTGTCTACGAGCAGTACTTC.